A selection of T cell receptor beta chains follows, all from one sample in a study of early T cells in non-severe SARS-CoV-2 infection. TCRdb fed the 5' RACE reads into MiXCR, producing one record per CDR3 protein. The sample has roughly 17,000 distinct CDR3 sequences, around 5.6% seen once. The sequenced sample was whole blood, obtained at baseline. The receptors were gathered from an adult who was a healthcare worker with PCR-confirmed SARS-CoV-2 infection or an uninfected control (not recorded which). The CDR3 runs from the conserved cysteine through the conserved F or W. The order of the fields is clone size, D gene, J gene, V gene, CDR3 DNA, CDR3 protein. D genes are given only for firm matches. Clone size is shown for a subset of rows, as once, few, many or a class of expanded clone.

abundance: few
d_gene: TRBD2
j_gene: TRBJ2-5
v_gene: TRBV20-1
CDR3nt: TGCAGTGCTAGAGATGGAACGGTCGGTAGCGGGGGGAGGTTACAAGAGACCCAGTACTTC
CDR3aa: CSARDGTVGSGGRLQETQYF

abundance: few
d_gene: TRBD2
j_gene: TRBJ2-3
v_gene: TRBV7-8
CDR3nt: TGTGCCAGCAGCTTACGACTAGCGGGGGGATTCACAGATACGCAGTATTTT
CDR3aa: CASSLRLAGGFTDTQYF

abundance: many
d_gene: NA
j_gene: TRBJ2-1
v_gene: TRBV12-3/TRBV12-4
CDR3nt: TGTGCCAGCAGTTTAAGGTGGACATCGAGGGGAAATGAGCAGTTCTTC
CDR3aa: CASSLRWTSRGNEQFF

abundance: few
d_gene: NA
j_gene: TRBJ2-3
v_gene: TRBV18
CDR3nt: TGTGCCAGCTCACCCCCTCCTAACACAGATACGCAGTATTTT
CDR3aa: CASSPPPNTDTQYF

abundance: medium-sized
d_gene: NA
j_gene: TRBJ2-2
v_gene: TRBV24-1
CDR3nt: TGTGCCACCAGTGCTACGGAATCCGACACCGGGGAGCTGTTTTTT
CDR3aa: CATSATESDTGELFF

abundance: many
d_gene: NA
j_gene: TRBJ1-5
v_gene: TRBV7-2
CDR3nt: TGTGCCAGCAGTGGACCCAGGGGAATTGGCAATCAGCCCCAGCATTTT
CDR3aa: CASSGPRGIGNQPQHF

abundance: few
d_gene: TRBD1
j_gene: TRBJ2-7
v_gene: TRBV7-2
CDR3nt: TGTGCCAGCAGCTTAGGGGGACAGCTGGGCGCCTACGAGCAGTACTTC
CDR3aa: CASSLGGQLGAYEQYF

abundance: many
d_gene: NA
j_gene: TRBJ1-1
v_gene: TRBV7-9
CDR3nt: TGTGCCAGCAGCTTAGGTTGGGGGCTAAGCACTGAAGCTTTCTTT
CDR3aa: CASSLGWGLSTEAFF

abundance: NA
d_gene: NA
j_gene: TRBJ2-1
v_gene: TRBV12-2
CDR3nt: TGTGCAAGTCGCCCAGGGGGAGCGGGAGATGCCTACAATGAGCAGTTCTTC
CDR3aa: CASRPGGAGDAYNEQFF

abundance: NA
d_gene: NA
j_gene: TRBJ1-5
v_gene: TRBV20-1
CDR3nt: TGCAGTGCTAGAGTACAGGGAGATAGCAATCAGCCCCAGCATTTT
CDR3aa: CSARVQGDSNQPQHF

abundance: many
d_gene: TRBD1
j_gene: TRBJ2-4
v_gene: TRBV6-6
CDR3nt: TGTGCCAGCGGGCGGACAGGGAGAAGGCGCGGGGAAAACATTCAGTACTTC
CDR3aa: CASGRTGRRRGENIQYF

abundance: many
d_gene: TRBD2
j_gene: TRBJ2-7
v_gene: TRBV3-1
CDR3nt: TGTGCCAGCAGCCAAGATATTACTAGCGGGTACTCCTACGAGCAGTACTTC
CDR3aa: CASSQDITSGYSYEQYF

abundance: medium-sized
d_gene: NA
j_gene: TRBJ2-3
v_gene: TRBV4-3
CDR3nt: TGCGCCAGCAGCCAAGATCTCGGGGGCCTGGGCACAGATACGCAGTATTTT
CDR3aa: CASSQDLGGLGTDTQYF

abundance: medium-sized
d_gene: NA
j_gene: TRBJ1-1
v_gene: TRBV4-3
CDR3nt: TGCGCCAGCAGCCCACGGGCAGTTCAATCGAAGCTTTCTATCTCCCGCGAAGCTTTCTTT
CDR3aa: CASSPRAVQSKLSISREAFF

abundance: many
d_gene: TRBD2
j_gene: TRBJ2-1
v_gene: TRBV6-4
CDR3nt: TGTGCCAGTTGCCGGGAGGCAGGCAATGAGCAGTTCTTC
CDR3aa: CASCREAGNEQFF

abundance: many
d_gene: TRBD2
j_gene: TRBJ2-3
v_gene: TRBV12-3/TRBV12-4
CDR3nt: TGTGCCAGCAGTTTGCTTGGCGGGGGAGCCACAGATACGCAGTATTTT
CDR3aa: CASSLLGGGATDTQYF

abundance: many
d_gene: TRBD1
j_gene: TRBJ1-3
v_gene: TRBV15
CDR3nt: TGTGCCACCAGCAGGGACAGGGCGGCTGGAAACACCATATATTTT
CDR3aa: CATSRDRAAGNTIYF

abundance: many
d_gene: TRBD1
j_gene: TRBJ1-2
v_gene: TRBV24-1
CDR3nt: TGTGCCACCAGCCCAGGGGGCGCGGATGGCTACACCTTC
CDR3aa: CATSPGGADGYTF

abundance: many
d_gene: NA
j_gene: TRBJ2-7
v_gene: TRBV3-1
CDR3nt: TGTGCCAGCTCCCCCCGAACGGGCTACGAGCAGTACTTC
CDR3aa: CASSPRTGYEQYF

abundance: many
d_gene: NA
j_gene: TRBJ2-1
v_gene: TRBV24-1
CDR3nt: TGTGCCACCTTTCAAGAGGGGACAATTGGCAATGAGCAGTTCTTC
CDR3aa: CATFQEGTIGNEQFF

abundance: many
d_gene: TRBD1
j_gene: TRBJ1-6
v_gene: TRBV25-1
CDR3nt: TGTGCCAGCAGTCGGACAGGGCGGAATTCACCCCTCCACTTT
CDR3aa: CASSRTGRNSPLHF

abundance: many
d_gene: TRBD2
j_gene: TRBJ2-5
v_gene: TRBV7-9
CDR3nt: TGTGCCAGCAGCTTAAGTCTAGCGGGGGGAGTGGAGACCCAGTACTTC
CDR3aa: CASSLSLAGGVETQYF

abundance: many
d_gene: NA
j_gene: TRBJ2-2
v_gene: TRBV20-1
CDR3nt: TGCAGTGCTAGGGGGCCCGGGGAGCTGTTTTTT
CDR3aa: CSARGPGELFF

abundance: many
d_gene: NA
j_gene: TRBJ2-3
v_gene: TRBV14
CDR3nt: TGTGCCAGCAGCCACCTGAGGGATACGCAGTATTTT
CDR3aa: CASSHLRDTQYF

abundance: few
d_gene: NA
j_gene: TRBJ2-2
v_gene: TRBV27
CDR3nt: TGTGCCAGCAGTTTATACATCGCCGGGGAGCTGTTTTTT
CDR3aa: CASSLYIAGELFF

abundance: NA
d_gene: NA
j_gene: TRBJ2-3
v_gene: TRBV18
CDR3nt: TGTGCCAGCTCACCGAGCGGAGATACGCAGTATTTT
CDR3aa: CASSPSGDTQYF

abundance: few
d_gene: NA
j_gene: TRBJ2-5
v_gene: TRBV6-5
CDR3nt: TGTGCCAGCAGTTACGGGAGACAAGAGACCCAGTACTTC
CDR3aa: CASSYGRQETQYF

abundance: many
d_gene: NA
j_gene: TRBJ2-7
v_gene: TRBV9
CDR3nt: TGTGCCAGCAGCACGGCCCGCTCCGAGCAGTACTTC
CDR3aa: CASSTARSEQYF

abundance: medium-sized
d_gene: NA
j_gene: TRBJ2-7
v_gene: TRBV5-4
CDR3nt: TGTGCCAGCAGCCGGAGGCAGGGAGGAATGTCCTACGAGCAGTACTTC
CDR3aa: CASSRRQGGMSYEQYF

abundance: NA
d_gene: TRBD1
j_gene: TRBJ2-2
v_gene: TRBV27
CDR3nt: TGTGCCAGCAGGGAACAGGGGGCAAACGGGGAGCTGTTTTTT
CDR3aa: CASREQGANGELFF

abundance: many
d_gene: NA
j_gene: TRBJ1-1
v_gene: TRBV10-3
CDR3nt: TGTGCCATCAGTGTAGGAGGGACACAACAGAACACTGAAGCTTTCTTT
CDR3aa: CAISVGGTQQNTEAFF

abundance: many
d_gene: NA
j_gene: TRBJ1-1
v_gene: TRBV20-1
CDR3nt: TGCAGTGCTAGAGATCACCCGGGGGCTGGTCGAATGAACACTGAAGCTTTCTTT
CDR3aa: CSARDHPGAGRMNTEAFF

abundance: many
d_gene: NA
j_gene: TRBJ2-7
v_gene: TRBV15
CDR3nt: TGTGCCACCAGCAGAGATTATCAAGGGGAGCAGTACTTC
CDR3aa: CATSRDYQGEQYF

abundance: many
d_gene: NA
j_gene: TRBJ1-1
v_gene: TRBV4-3
CDR3nt: TGCGCCAGCAGCCAAGATGTTCACATGAACACTGAAGCTTTCTTT
CDR3aa: CASSQDVHMNTEAFF

abundance: many
d_gene: TRBD1
j_gene: TRBJ1-5
v_gene: TRBV12-3/TRBV12-4
CDR3nt: TGTGCCAGCAGTTTAGACAGGGGGGAAAGCAATCAGCCCCAGCATTTT
CDR3aa: CASSLDRGESNQPQHF

abundance: medium-sized
d_gene: TRBD1
j_gene: TRBJ2-7
v_gene: TRBV7-6
CDR3nt: TGTGCCAGCAGCCTCACCGGGACAGGGGACTACGAGCAGTACTTC
CDR3aa: CASSLTGTGDYEQYF

abundance: many
d_gene: NA
j_gene: TRBJ2-5
v_gene: TRBV19
CDR3nt: TGTGCCAGTAGTATAGAAGGGGACATGAGCCACCAAGAGACCCAGTACTTC
CDR3aa: CASSIEGDMSHQETQYF

abundance: NA
d_gene: NA
j_gene: TRBJ1-1
v_gene: TRBV20-1
CDR3nt: TGCAGTGCTAGAGAACCCCTAGAGTCTGAAGCTTTCTTT
CDR3aa: CSAREPLESEAFF

abundance: many
d_gene: NA
j_gene: TRBJ1-2
v_gene: TRBV2
CDR3nt: TGTGCCAGCAGTGCAACCGGGACTGACTATGGCTACACCTTC
CDR3aa: CASSATGTDYGYTF

abundance: many
d_gene: TRBD1
j_gene: TRBJ1-1
v_gene: TRBV29-1
CDR3nt: TGCAGCGTTGAAGAACAGGGGGCTGGGGACACTGAAGCTTTCTTT
CDR3aa: CSVEEQGAGDTEAFF

abundance: NA
d_gene: NA
j_gene: TRBJ1-1
v_gene: TRBV13
CDR3nt: TGTGCCAGCAGCCCTTTTCAGGGAAATGAAGCTTTCTTT
CDR3aa: CASSPFQGNEAFF

abundance: many
d_gene: NA
j_gene: TRBJ1-2
v_gene: TRBV6-1
CDR3nt: TGTGCCAGCAGTGAACGCACCAATTTATATGGCTACACCTTC
CDR3aa: CASSERTNLYGYTF

abundance: many
d_gene: NA
j_gene: TRBJ1-1
v_gene: TRBV29-1
CDR3nt: TGCAGCGTTGAAATTAACGTCGCAGGCGATGAAGCTTTCTTT
CDR3aa: CSVEINVAGDEAFF

abundance: many
d_gene: NA
j_gene: TRBJ2-7
v_gene: TRBV20-1
CDR3nt: TGCAGTGCTAGATGGGCAGGGGCCTACGAGCAGTACTTC
CDR3aa: CSARWAGAYEQYF

abundance: many
d_gene: NA
j_gene: TRBJ2-7
v_gene: TRBV7-2
CDR3nt: TGTGCCAGCAGCTTAGCGGCGGCGGGATTCTACGAGCAGTACTTC
CDR3aa: CASSLAAAGFYEQYF

abundance: many
d_gene: NA
j_gene: TRBJ2-7
v_gene: TRBV3-1
CDR3nt: TGTGCCAGCAGCCAAGGTGGCTACGAGCAGTACTTC
CDR3aa: CASSQGGYEQYF

abundance: many
d_gene: NA
j_gene: TRBJ1-5
v_gene: TRBV18
CDR3nt: TGTGCCAGCTCACCACGGGAAGGCTCCAATCAGCCCCAGCATTTT
CDR3aa: CASSPREGSNQPQHF

abundance: NA
d_gene: NA
j_gene: TRBJ2-7
v_gene: TRBV20-1
CDR3nt: TGCAGTGCAGGGGCAGCCTACGAGCAGTACTTC
CDR3aa: CSAGAAYEQYF

abundance: many
d_gene: TRBD1
j_gene: TRBJ2-7
v_gene: TRBV6-1
CDR3nt: TGTGCCAGCAGTGAAACCGGGACAGGGAACAACGAGCAGTACTTC
CDR3aa: CASSETGTGNNEQYF